The TCR beta chain described here comes from a study of cytomegalovirus exposure and HLA in healthy donors. General study points: In a later analysis, an Asian-associated ancestry cluster reportedly showed fewer N-insertions than the approximately 700-donor mean. What TCR beta sequences reportedly achieved was accurate prediction of HLA-A and HLA-B alleles in most subjects. It was in a later analysis that TCR association rates were seen to vary by HLA locus, highest for DRB1 and lowest for HLA-C. The majority of TCR sequences were rare, yet some public TCRs appeared in many donors.

V dropped 6 bases and J dropped 7 bases, with 10 bases sitting between them. The CDR3 covers 11 residues. Germline V gene sequence: CDR1 MNHEY, CDR2 SMNVEV (reference sequence). Comment on this clone: Its antigen is unknown.

PCR was performed using 60 Vbeta and 13 Jbeta primers. Here immunoSEQ multiplex PCR was the method, and the copy in TCRdb shows in-frame clones only, minus some. The sample holds some 28,000 clones. What was sequenced was PBMCs. The genes are TRBV27 and TRBJ2-7; a possible D gene is TRBD1 (6 bases). The origin of this receptor is a man aged 25-45 years in good health and CMV-seronegative. The chain's CDR3 is CASRKGTEQYF. The CDR3, as DNA: TGTGCCAGCAGGAAGGGGACAGAGCAGTACTTC.